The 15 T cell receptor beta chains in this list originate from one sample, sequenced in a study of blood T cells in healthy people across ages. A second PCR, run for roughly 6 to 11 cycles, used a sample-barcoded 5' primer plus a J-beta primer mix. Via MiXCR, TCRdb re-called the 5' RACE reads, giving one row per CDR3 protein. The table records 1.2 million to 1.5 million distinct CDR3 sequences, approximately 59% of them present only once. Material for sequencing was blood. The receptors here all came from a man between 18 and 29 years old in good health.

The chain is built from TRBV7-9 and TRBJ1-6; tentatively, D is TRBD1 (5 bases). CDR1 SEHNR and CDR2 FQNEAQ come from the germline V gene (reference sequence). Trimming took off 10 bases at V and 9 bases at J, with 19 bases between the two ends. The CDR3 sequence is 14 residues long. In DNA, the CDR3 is TGTGCCACCAGTGGAGGGGAAGAAGGTTCACCCCTCCACTTT. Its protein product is CATSGGEEGSPLHF.

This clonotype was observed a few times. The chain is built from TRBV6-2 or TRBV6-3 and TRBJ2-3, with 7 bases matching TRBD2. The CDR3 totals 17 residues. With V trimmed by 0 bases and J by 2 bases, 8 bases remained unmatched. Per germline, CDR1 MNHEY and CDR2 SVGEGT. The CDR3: CASSYSSTSSYTDTQYF. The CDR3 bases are TGTGCCAGCAGTTACTCCTCGACTAGCAGCTACACAGATACGCAGTATTTT.

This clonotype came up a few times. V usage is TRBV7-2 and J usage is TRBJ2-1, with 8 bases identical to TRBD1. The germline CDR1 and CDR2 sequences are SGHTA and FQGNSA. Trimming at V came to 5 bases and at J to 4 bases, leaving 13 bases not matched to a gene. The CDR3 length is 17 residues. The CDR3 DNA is TGTGCCAGCAGCCCCTTCACATACAGGGGGACTTACAATGAGCAGTTCTTC. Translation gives CASSPFTYRGTYNEQFF.

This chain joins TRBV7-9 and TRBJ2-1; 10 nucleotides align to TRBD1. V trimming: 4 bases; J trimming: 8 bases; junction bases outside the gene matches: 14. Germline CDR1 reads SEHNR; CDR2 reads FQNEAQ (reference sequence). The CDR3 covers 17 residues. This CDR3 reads CASSSGMGTGESDEQFF. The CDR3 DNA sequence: TGTGCCAGCAGCTCGGGGATGGGGACAGGGGAGAGTGATGAGCAGTTCTTC.

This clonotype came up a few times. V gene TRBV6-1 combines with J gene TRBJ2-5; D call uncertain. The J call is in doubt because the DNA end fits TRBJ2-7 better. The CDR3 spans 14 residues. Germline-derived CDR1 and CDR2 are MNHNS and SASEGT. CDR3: CASASTRVGYEQYF. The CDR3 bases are TGTGCCAGCGCTTCAACCCGGGTAGGCTACGAGCAGTACTTC.

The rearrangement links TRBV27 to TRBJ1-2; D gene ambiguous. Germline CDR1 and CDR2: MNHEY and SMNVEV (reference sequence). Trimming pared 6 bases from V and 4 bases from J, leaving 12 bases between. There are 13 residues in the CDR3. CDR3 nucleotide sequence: TGTGCCAGCAGCCCAACAAGAACCTATGGCTACACCTTC. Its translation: CASSPTRTYGYTF.

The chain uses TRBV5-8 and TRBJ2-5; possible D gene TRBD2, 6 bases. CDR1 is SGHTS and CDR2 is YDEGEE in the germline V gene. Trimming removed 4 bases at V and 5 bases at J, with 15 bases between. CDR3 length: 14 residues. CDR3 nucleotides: TGTGCCAGCAGCCCGGACTATGGACGGGAGACCCAGTACTTC. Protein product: CASSPDYGRETQYF. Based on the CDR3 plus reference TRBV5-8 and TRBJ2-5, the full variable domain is EAGVTQSPTHLIKTRGQQATLRCSPISGHTSVYWYQQALGLGLQFLLWYDEGEERNRGNFPPRFSGRQFPNYSSELNVNALELEDSALYLCASSPDYGRETQYFGPGTRLLVL.

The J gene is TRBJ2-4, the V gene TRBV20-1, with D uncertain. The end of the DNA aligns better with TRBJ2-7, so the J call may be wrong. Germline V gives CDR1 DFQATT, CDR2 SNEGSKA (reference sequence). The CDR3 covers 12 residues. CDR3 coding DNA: TGCAGTGCCGACAACTCAGCCTACGAGCAGTACTTC. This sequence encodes CSADNSAYEQYF.

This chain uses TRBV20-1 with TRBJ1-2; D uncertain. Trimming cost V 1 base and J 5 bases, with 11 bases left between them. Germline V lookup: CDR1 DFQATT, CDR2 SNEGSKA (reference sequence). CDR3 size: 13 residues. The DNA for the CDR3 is TGCAGTGCTAGAGGGAGGGTCGGTTATGGCTACACCTTC. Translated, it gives CSARGRVGYGYTF.

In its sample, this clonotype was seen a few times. The CDR3 region is CASSQVETGNEQYF. The CDR3 region has the DNA TGTGCCAGCAGCCAAGTTGAGACAGGAAACGAGCAGTACTTC. The rearrangement uses TRBV3-1 and TRBJ2-7, with D tentatively TRBD1 (6 bases). V gave up 1 base and J gave up 5 bases, with 12 bases separating them. CDR3 length: 14 residues. Germline V lookup: CDR1 LGHDT, CDR2 YNNKEL (reference sequence).

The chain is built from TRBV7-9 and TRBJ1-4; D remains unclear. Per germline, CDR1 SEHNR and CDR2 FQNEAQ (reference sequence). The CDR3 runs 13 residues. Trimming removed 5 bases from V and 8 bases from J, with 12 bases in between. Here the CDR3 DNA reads TGTGCCAGCAGCACCAGCCTTAACGAAAAACTGTTTTTT. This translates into CASSTSLNEKLFF.

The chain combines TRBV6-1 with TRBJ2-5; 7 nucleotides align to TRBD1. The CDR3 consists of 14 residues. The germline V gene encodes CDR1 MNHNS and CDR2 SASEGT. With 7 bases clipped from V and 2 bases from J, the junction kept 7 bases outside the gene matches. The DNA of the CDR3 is TGTGCCAGCAACAAACAGGGGATTCAAGAGACCCAGTACTTC. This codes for CASNKQGIQETQYF.

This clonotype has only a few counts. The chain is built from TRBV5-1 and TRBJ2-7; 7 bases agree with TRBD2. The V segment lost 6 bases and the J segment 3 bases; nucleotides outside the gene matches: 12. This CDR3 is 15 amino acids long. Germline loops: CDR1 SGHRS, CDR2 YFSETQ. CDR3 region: CASTLLPSGIYEQYF. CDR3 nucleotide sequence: TGCGCCAGCACCCTTTTGCCTAGCGGAATCTACGAGCAGTACTTC.

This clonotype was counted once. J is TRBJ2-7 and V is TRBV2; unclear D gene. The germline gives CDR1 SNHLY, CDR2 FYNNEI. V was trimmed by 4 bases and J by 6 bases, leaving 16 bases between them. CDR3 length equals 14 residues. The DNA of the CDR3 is TGTGCCAGCAGTGCGACAAGGGTAGGTGGCGAGCAGTACTTC. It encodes CASSATRVGGEQYF. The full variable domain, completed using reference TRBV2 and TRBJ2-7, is EPEVTQTPSHQVTQMGQEVILRCVPISNHLYFYWYRQILGQKVEFLVSFYNNEISEKSEIFDDQFSVERPDGSNFTLKIRSTKLEDSAMYFCASSATRVGGEQYFGPGTRLTVT.

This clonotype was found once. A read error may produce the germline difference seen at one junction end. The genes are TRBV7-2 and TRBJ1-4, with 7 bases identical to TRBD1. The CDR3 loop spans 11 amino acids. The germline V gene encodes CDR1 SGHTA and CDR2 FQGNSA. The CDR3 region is CAGSAGTALFF. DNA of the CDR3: TGTGCCGGCAGCGCTGGGACAGCACTGTTTTTT.